One sample yielded the 8 T cell receptor beta chains listed below, sequenced in a study of graft-versus-host responses after intestinal transplantation listed by TCRdb under 2021. Library generation was performed with the immunoSEQ multiplex PCR assay. TCRdb obtained this table from immuneACCESS and retained in-frame rearrangements with V and J assigned. These tables miss some clones; where compared with another copy, unresolved V genes account for less than half of the shortfall, and the remainder is unexplained. The sample has tens of thousands of clones on record, approximately 92% of them singletons. The ten largest account for around 7% of the sample. The specimen was bone marrow, collected 700 to 850 days after intestinal transplantation. These receptors were taken from a human patient who received an intestinal transplant, so some T cells may come from the graft donor.

V gene TRBV6-1 combines with J gene TRBJ1-1; no firm D call. This CDR3 is 14 amino acids long. Germline values: CDR1 MNHNS, CDR2 SASEGT. V lost 3 bases and J lost 3, with 11 bases in between. As DNA, the CDR3 is TGTGCCAGCAGTGATTGGACCAGGTACACTGAAGCTTTCTTT. This codes for CASSDWTRYTEAFF.

The rearrangement joins TRBV6-1 to TRBJ2-5; 9 nucleotides align to TRBD2. V lost 8 bases and J lost 3; bases outside the gene matches: 7. Germline CDR1 is MNHNS and CDR2 is SASEGT. The CDR3 length is 14 residues. The DNA for the CDR3 is TGTGCCAGCTGGGGACTAGCAATAAAAGAGACCCAGTACTTC. Protein sequence: CASWGLAIKETQYF.

This chain connects TRBV4-1 to TRBJ1-2, with a tentative D call TRBD1 (5 bases). CDR1 and CDR2 (germline): MGHRA, YSYEKL. The V and J ends lost 0 bases and 0 bases respectively, with 8 bases between them. This CDR3 region has 15 residues. The CDR3 region is CASSQDPGPNYGYTF. Here the CDR3 DNA reads TGCGCCAGCAGCCAAGACCCGGGGCCTAACTATGGCTACACCTTC.

The chain has TRBV28 and TRBJ2-1, with no clear D. Germline V CDR1 and CDR2: MDHEN, SYDVKM. CDR3 length equals 14 residues. V gave up 6 bases and J gave up 5 bases, with 14 bases separating them. The CDR3 spells CASSPRTDNNEQFF. For the CDR3, the DNA is TGTGCCAGCAGCCCCCGGACGGATAACAATGAGCAGTTCTTC.

The chain joins TRBV6-5 to TRBJ2-5; D may be TRBD2 (5 bases). The CDR3 sequence is 12 residues long. The V end lost 5 bases, the J end lost 4 bases, and 8 bases lay between the germline ends. Germline loops: CDR1 MNHEY, CDR2 SVGAGI. CDR3 bases: TGTGCCAGCAGTGAGGGTAGAGAGACCCAGTACTTC. Translating it yields CASSEGRETQYF.

The chain couples TRBV6-5 to TRBJ2-7, with TRBD2 matching over 7 bases. The junction had 9 bases not matched to a gene; V was cut back by 6 bases and J by 7 bases. The CDR3 runs 13 residues. CDR1 is MNHEY, CDR2 SVGAGI, per germline. CDR3 loop: CASRLAETWEQYF. The CDR3 nucleotides are TGTGCCAGCAGGCTAGCGGAGACTTGGGAGCAGTACTTC.

This chain uses TRBV11-1 with TRBJ1-1, with 7 bases identical to TRBD1. CDR3 length: 19 amino acids. The V and J ends lost 4 bases and 3 bases, in that order; junction bases with no gene match: 20. Germline V gene sequence: CDR1 SGHAT, CDR2 FQDESV (reference sequence). In DNA form, the CDR3 reads TGTGCCAGCAGCTCCCGAAGAATCAGACAGGGAACCATGGACACTGAAGCTTTCTTT. Translation gives CASSSRRIRQGTMDTEAFF.

The chain combines TRBV5-1 with TRBJ2-5; D is possibly TRBD1 or TRBD2 (5 bases each). The CDR3 sequence is 14 residues long. In germline, CDR1 is SGHRS, CDR2 YFSETQ. With 0 bases removed from V and 3 bases from J, the gap between germline ends came to 9 bases. CDR3 sequence (DNA): TGCGCCAGCAGCTTGGGTGGGGGAGAAGAGACCCAGTACTTC. It yields the protein CASSLGGGEETQYF.